A selection of T cell receptor beta chains follows, all from one sample in a study of beta chain features in type 1 diabetes. Clones were sequenced by immunoSEQ multiplex PCR, and TCRdb holds only the in-frame ones, with some missing. This table has some 150,000 clones, approximately 8.8% appearing once. Input material: central memory CD4+ T cells from blood. These receptors were obtained from a woman aged 25 to 45 with type 1 diabetes. CDR3s include the opening cysteine and the closing phenylalanine or tryptophan. The D gene is left open where the match is weak. Clone size appears in some rows only: once, few, many, or a class for an expanded clone.

>-|TRBV28|-|TRBJ1-1
CASSLSYQGSDEAFF
TGTGCCAGCAGTTTATCGTACCAGGGGTCGGATGAAGCTTTCTTT
>-|TRBV29-1|-|TRBJ2-2
CSVVRPRGGDTNTGELFF
TGCAGCGTTGTACGGCCTCGGGGCGGGGATACGAACACCGGGGAGCTGTTTTTT
>few|TRBV18|TRBD1|TRBJ1-5
CASRQGGDQPQHF
TGTGCCAGCAGACAGGGAGGCGATCAGCCCCAGCATTTT
>-|TRBV19|-|TRBJ1-4
CASSFGGGEKLFF
TGTGCCAGTAGTTTCGGGGGTGGTGAAAAACTGTTTTTT
>-|TRBV6-5|TRBD1|TRBJ2-5
CASKEWGQNQETQYF
TGTGCCAGCAAAGAGTGGGGACAGAACCAAGAGACCCAGTACTTC
>few|TRBV29-1|TRBD1|TRBJ1-2
CSVDSDRGDYGYTF
TGCAGCGTTGACTCGGACAGGGGCGACTATGGCTACACCTTC
>few|TRBV29-1|-|TRBJ1-1
CSVGTYTEAFF
TGCAGCGTCGGGACTTACACTGAAGCTTTCTTT
>-|TRBV21-1|-|TRBJ2-1
CASSTANSYNEQFF
TGTGCCAGCAGCACAGCCAACTCCTACAATGAGCAGTTCTTC
>-|TRBV15|TRBD1|TRBJ2-2
CATSRDRTGLTGELFF
TGTGCCACCAGCAGAGATCGGACAGGGTTGACCGGGGAGCTGTTTTTT
>few|TRBV23-1|TRBD1|TRBJ2-2
CASGPTGENTGELFF
TGCGCCAGCGGCCCGACAGGGGAGAACACCGGGGAGCTGTTTTTT
>-|TRBV6-5|-|TRBJ2-4
CASHDWKNIQYF
TGTGCCAGCCACGACTGGAAAAACATTCAGTACTTC
>-|TRBV7-9|-|TRBJ2-7
CASSRGLHSYEQYF
TGTGCCAGCAGCCGGGGTCTTCACTCCTACGAGCAGTACTTC
>-|TRBV14|-|TRBJ2-7
CASSQTVSYEQYF
TGTGCCAGCAGCCAGACAGTCTCCTACGAGCAGTACTTC
>few|TRBV6-5|-|TRBJ2-5
CASTGWADQETQYF
TGTGCCAGCACTGGCTGGGCAGACCAAGAGACCCAGTACTTC
>-|TRBV6-1|TRBD1|TRBJ2-1
CASTRTGGKNEQFF
TGTGCCAGCACCAGGACAGGGGGTAAAAATGAGCAGTTCTTC
>-|TRBV9|-|TRBJ2-5
CASSVEGLETQYF
TGTGCCAGCAGCGTAGAGGGGCTCGAGACCCAGTACTTC
>-|TRBV11-2|TRBD2|TRBJ2-5
CASSSIAGEETQYF
TGTGCCAGCAGCTCCATCGCGGGGGAAGAGACCCAGTACTTC
>few|TRBV7-9|TRBD1|TRBJ2-5
CASSLGTGEAETQYF
TGTGCCAGCAGCTTAGGGACAGGGGAAGCAGAGACCCAGTACTTC
>-|TRBV7-2|TRBD1|TRBJ2-3
CASSLGRQGRATVTQYF
TGTGCCAGCAGCTTAGGAAGACAGGGAAGGGCCACAGTGACGCAGTATTTT